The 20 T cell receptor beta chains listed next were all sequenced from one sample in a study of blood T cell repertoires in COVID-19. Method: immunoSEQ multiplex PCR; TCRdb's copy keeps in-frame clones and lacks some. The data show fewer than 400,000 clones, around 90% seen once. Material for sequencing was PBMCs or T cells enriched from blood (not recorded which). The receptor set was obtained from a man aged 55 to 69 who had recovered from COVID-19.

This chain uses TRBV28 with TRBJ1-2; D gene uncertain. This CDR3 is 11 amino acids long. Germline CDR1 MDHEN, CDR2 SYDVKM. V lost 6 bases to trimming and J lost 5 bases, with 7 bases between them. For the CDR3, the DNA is TGTGCCAGCAGAACGGTGTATGGCTACACCTTC. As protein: CASRTVYGYTF.

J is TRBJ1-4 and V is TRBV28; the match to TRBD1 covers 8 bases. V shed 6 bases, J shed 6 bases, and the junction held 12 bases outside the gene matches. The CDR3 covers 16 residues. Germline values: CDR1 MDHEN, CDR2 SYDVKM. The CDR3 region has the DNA TGTGCCAGCAGCCTAGAAGGACAGGGAGGAGATGAAAAACTGTTTTTT. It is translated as CASSLEGQGGDEKLFF.

CDR3 sequence: CAIDDRDRNYEQYF. The CDR3, as DNA: TGTGCCATAGACGACCGGGACAGGAACTACGAGCAGTACTTC. The chain employs TRBV2 and TRBJ2-7, with TRBD1 identical over 8 bases. With 10 bases clipped from V and 3 bases from J, the junction kept 11 bases outside the gene matches. The germline V gene has CDR1 SNHLY and CDR2 FYNNEI. The CDR3 totals 14 residues. Drawing the rest from reference TRBV2 and TRBJ2-7, the complete variable domain is EPEVTQTPSHQVTQMGQEVILRCVPISNHLYFYWYRQILGQKVEFLVSFYNNEISEKSEIFDDQFSVERPDGSNFTLKIRSTKLEDSAMYFCAIDDRDRNYEQYFGPGTRLTVT.

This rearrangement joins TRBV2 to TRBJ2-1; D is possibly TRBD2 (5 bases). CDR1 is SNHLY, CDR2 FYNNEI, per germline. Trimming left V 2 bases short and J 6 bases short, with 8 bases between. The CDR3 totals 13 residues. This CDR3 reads CASSEIGSNEQFF. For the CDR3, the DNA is TGTGCCAGCAGTGAAATTGGGAGCAATGAGCAGTTCTTC.

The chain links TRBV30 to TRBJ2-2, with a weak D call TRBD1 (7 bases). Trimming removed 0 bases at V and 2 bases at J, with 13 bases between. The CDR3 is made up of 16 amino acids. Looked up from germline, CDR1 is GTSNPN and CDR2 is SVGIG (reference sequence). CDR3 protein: CAWSVGRGANTGELFF. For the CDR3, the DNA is TGTGCCTGGAGTGTTGGCAGGGGGGCTAACACCGGGGAGCTGTTTTTT.

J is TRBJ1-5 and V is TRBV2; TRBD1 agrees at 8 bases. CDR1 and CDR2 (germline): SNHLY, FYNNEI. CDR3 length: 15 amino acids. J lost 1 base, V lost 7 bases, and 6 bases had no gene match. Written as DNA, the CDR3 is TGTGCCAGCACCGGGGGACAGGCGAGCAATCAGCCCCAGCATTTT. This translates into CASTGGQASNQPQHF.

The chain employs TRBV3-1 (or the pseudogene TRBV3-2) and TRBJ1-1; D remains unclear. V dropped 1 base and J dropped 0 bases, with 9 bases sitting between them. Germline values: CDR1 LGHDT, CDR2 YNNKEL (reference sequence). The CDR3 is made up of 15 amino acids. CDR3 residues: CASSQAAGVNTEAFF. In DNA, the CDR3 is TGTGCCAGCAGCCAAGCTGCCGGGGTGAACACTGAAGCTTTCTTT.

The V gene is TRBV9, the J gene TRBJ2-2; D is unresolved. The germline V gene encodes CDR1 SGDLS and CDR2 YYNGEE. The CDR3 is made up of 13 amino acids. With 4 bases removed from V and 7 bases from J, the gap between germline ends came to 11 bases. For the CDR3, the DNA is TGTGCCAGCAGCTCTTCAGACTTCGGGGAGCTGTTTTTT. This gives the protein CASSSSDFGELFF. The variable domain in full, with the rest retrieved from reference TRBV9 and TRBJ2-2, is DSGVTQTPKHLITATGQRVTLRCSPRSGDLSVYWYQQSLDQGLQFLIQYYNGEERAKGNILERFSAQQFPDLHSELNLSSLELGDSALYFCASSSSDFGELFFGEGSRLTVL.

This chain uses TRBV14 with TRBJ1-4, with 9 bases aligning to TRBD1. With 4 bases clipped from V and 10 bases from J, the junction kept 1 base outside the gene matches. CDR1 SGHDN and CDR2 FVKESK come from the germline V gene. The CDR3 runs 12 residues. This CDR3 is CASSPDRGKLFF. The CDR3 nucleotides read TGTGCCAGCAGCCCGGACAGGGGAAAACTGTTTTTT.

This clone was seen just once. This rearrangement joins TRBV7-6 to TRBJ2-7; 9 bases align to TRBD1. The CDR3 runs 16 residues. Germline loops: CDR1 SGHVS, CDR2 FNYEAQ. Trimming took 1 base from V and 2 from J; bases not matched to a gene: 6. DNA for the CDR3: TGTGCCAGCAGCTTAGTTTCGACAGGGGGAACCTACGAGCAGTACTTC. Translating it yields CASSLVSTGGTYEQYF.

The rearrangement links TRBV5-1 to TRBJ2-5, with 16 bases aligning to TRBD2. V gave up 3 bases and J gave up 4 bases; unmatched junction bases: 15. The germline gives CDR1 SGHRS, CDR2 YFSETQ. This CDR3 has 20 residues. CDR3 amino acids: CASSSEPPGLAGGQRETQYF. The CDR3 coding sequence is TGCGCCAGCAGCTCCGAACCTCCGGGACTAGCGGGAGGGCAGAGAGAGACCCAGTACTTC.

CDR3 in DNA: TGTGCCAGCAGCCACTCCGGGACTAGATCGGCCGGGGAGCTGTTTTTT. Its protein is CASSHSGTRSAGELFF. The genes are TRBV5-4 and TRBJ2-2; 8 bases are a match to TRBD2. There are 16 residues in the CDR3. Per the germline V gene, CDR1 is SGHNT and CDR2 is YYREEE (reference sequence). Losses at the gene ends were 4 bases for V and 6 bases for J; bases not matched to a gene: 11.

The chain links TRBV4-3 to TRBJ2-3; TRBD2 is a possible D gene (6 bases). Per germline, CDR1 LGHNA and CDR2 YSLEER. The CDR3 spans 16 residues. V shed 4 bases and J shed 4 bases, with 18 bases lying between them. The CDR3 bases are TGCGCCAGCAGCCCCGGGACTTATCAACGTTCAGATACGCAGTATTTT. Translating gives CASSPGTYQRSDTQYF.

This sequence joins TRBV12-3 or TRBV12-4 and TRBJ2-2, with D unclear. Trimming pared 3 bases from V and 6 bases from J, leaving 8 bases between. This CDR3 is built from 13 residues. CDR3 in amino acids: CASSLFEAGELFF. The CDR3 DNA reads TGTGCCAGCAGTTTGTTCGAGGCCGGGGAGCTGTTTTTT.

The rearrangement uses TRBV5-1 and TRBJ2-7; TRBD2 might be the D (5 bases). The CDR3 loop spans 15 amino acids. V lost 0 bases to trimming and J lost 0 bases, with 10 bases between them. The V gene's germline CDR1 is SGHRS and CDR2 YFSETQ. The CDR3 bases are TGCGCCAGCAGCTTGGCTCGGGAAGGCTCCTACGAGCAGTACTTC. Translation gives CASSLAREGSYEQYF. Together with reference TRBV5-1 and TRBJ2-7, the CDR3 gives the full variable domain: KAGVTQTPRYLIKTRGQQVTLSCSPISGHRSVSWYQQTPGQGLQFLFEYFSETQRNKGNFPGRFSGRQFSNSRSEMNVSTLELGDSALYLCASSLAREGSYEQYFGPGTRLTVT.

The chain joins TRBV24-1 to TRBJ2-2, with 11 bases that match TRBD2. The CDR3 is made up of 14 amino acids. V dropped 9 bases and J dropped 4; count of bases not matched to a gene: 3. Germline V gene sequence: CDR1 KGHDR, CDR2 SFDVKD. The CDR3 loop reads CATQLAGGTGELFF. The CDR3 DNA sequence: TGTGCCACCCAGCTAGCGGGAGGCACCGGGGAGCTGTTTTTT.

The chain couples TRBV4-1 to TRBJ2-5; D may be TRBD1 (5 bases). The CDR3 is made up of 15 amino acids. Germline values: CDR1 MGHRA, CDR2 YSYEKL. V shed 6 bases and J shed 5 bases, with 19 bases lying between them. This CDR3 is CASSPGFGDVETQYF. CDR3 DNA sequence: TGCGCCAGCAGTCCAGGGTTTGGAGATGTGGAGACCCAGTACTTC.

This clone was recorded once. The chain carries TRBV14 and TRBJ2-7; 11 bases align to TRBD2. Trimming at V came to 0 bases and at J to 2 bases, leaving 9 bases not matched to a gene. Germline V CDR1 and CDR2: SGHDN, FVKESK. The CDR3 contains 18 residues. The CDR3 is CASSQEGLAGGNPYEQYF. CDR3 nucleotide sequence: TGTGCCAGCAGCCAAGAGGGGTTAGCGGGAGGGAACCCCTACGAGCAGTACTTC.

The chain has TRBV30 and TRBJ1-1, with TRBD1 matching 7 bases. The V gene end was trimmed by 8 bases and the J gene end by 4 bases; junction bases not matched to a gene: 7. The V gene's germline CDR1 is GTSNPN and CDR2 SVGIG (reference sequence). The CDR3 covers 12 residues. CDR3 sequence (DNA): TGTGCCCGCCCGACAGGGTCCACTGAAGCTTTCTTT. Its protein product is CARPTGSTEAFF.

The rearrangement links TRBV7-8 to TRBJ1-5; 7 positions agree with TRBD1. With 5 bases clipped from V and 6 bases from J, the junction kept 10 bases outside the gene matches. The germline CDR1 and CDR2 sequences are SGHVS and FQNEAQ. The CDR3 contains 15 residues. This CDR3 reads CASSTPGQAAQPQHF. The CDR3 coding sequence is TGTGCCAGCAGCACCCCAGGACAGGCGGCTCAGCCCCAGCATTTT.